This T cell receptor (beta chain) derives from a study of tumor and adjacent non-tumor tissue in lung cancer. Study-wide results and limits: TCR diversity was significantly greater in tumor than normal lung tissue.

This sample's RNA came from whole unsorted tissue. Between August and November 2014, newly diagnosed, chemotherapy-naive lung cancer patients underwent thoracic surgery in China. A word on this clonotype: What it recognizes is unknown.

V lost 5 bases, J lost 0 bases, and 11 bases lay in between. The CDR3 length is 14 residues. The V gene's germline CDR1 is DFQATT and CDR2 SNEGSKA (reference sequence). A modified ARM-PCR protocol with three rounds of nested PCR amplified TCRbeta. A single record per CDR3 protein comes from TCRdb applying MiXCR to the multiplex PCR reads. There are tens of thousands of distinct CDR3 sequences in the sample; more than 70% occur only once, and 28% lies in the top ten. The sequenced sample was lung tumor tissue. V and J are TRBV20-1 and TRBJ1-5; D not certain. The receptor's source is a man in his fifties or sixties with non-small cell lung cancer. This CDR3 reads CSACRSDSNQPQHF. For the CDR3, the DNA is TGCAGTGCTTGCCGGTCTGATAGCAATCAGCCCCAGCATTTT.